This TCR beta chain was obtained from a study of cytomegalovirus exposure and HLA in healthy donors. Whole-study results and caveats: A prior analysis recorded that most TCR beta V segments were productive about 87% or about 30% of the time. CMV antigen specificity was confirmed in vitro for a few CMV-associated chains. Rare TCR sequences predominated, though certain public TCRs were found in many donors.

This clone appeared a few times. Antigen: not known. V lost 3 bases and J lost 2; bases outside the gene matches: 8. The CDR3 covers 16 residues. Germline lookup yields CDR1 ENHRY and CDR2 SYGVKD. 60 Vbeta and 13 Jbeta primers were used in PCR. Clones were sequenced by immunoSEQ multiplex PCR, and TCRdb holds only the in-frame ones, with some missing. The profile covers tens of thousands of clones, with approximately 71% appearing a single time and less than 25% taken by the ten largest. The chain has TRBV10-3 and TRBJ2-7, with 9 bases fitting TRBD2. Sequenced: PBMCs. The TCR sequence derives from a woman aged 40 to 50 in good health and CMV-seropositive. CDR3 sequence: CAISDPGTSIAYEQYF. The CDR3 DNA reads as TGTGCCATCAGTGATCCCGGGACTAGCATAGCCTACGAGCAGTACTTC.